The TCR beta chain described here comes from a study of T cells in Graves' hyperthyroidism and ophthalmopathy. Study conclusions and caveats: In validation, the model predicted ophthalmopathy. These predictions came a median about 6.5 months before onset.

With a duration under 2 months, the hyperthyroidism was newly diagnosed in patients aged 18 to 65. The CDR3 totals 14 residues. Germline assignment: CDR1 SQVTM and CDR2 ANQGSEA. Trimming pared 3 bases from V and 0 bases from J, leaving 11 bases between. This clonotype has a handful of counts. The antigen is undetermined. TCR beta CDR3 regions were amplified from RNA. First-round RT-PCR targeting the TCR CDR3 was performed with the HTBI primer set. TCRdb re-called the multiplex PCR reads with MiXCR, one entry per CDR3 protein. The data contain over 700,000 distinct CDR3 sequences, 15% to 20% of them singletons.

This sequence joins TRBV29-1 and TRBJ1-1; no definite D call. This clonotype originated in a woman between 50 and 59 years old with Graves' hyperthyroidism that later progressed to Graves' ophthalmopathy. Sequenced sample: blood. The CDR3 reads CSVEVSGVNTEAFF. The CDR3 bases are TGCAGCGTTGAGGTGAGCGGTGTGAACACTGAAGCTTTCTTT.